What follows is one T cell receptor beta chain and its context. This sample stems from a study of blood T cells in healthy people across ages. The length of the CDR3 is 12 residues. Germline V gene lookup returns CDR1 SEHNR and CDR2 FQNEAQ (reference sequence). Sample-barcoded 5' priming and a J-beta primer mix drove a second PCR of roughly 6 to 12 cycles. TCRdb used MiXCR to reprocess the 5' RACE reads, holding one entry per CDR3 protein. The table lists fewer than 800,000 distinct CDR3 sequences, 25% of them singletons. The same sample was also studied in work on T cells of mothers and their children.

This chain links TRBV7-9 with TRBJ2-7; D possibly corresponds to TRBD2 (5 bases). The J call may be incorrect, as the DNA end agrees better with TRBJ2-5. The receptor was derived from a boy aged 10-17 years in good health. The specimen was blood. Written as DNA, the CDR3 is TGTGCCAGCAGCTTTGGAGAGGGGACCCAGTACTTC. It codes for CASSFGEGTQYF.